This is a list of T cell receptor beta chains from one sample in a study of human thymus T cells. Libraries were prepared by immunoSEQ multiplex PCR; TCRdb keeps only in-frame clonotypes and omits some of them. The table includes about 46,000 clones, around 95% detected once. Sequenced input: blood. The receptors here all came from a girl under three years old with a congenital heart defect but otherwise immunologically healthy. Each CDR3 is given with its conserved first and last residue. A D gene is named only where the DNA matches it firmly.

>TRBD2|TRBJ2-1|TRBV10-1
TGCGCCAGCAGTGAAATATGGGGGGGTCGGGACAATGAGCAGTTCTTC
CASSEIWGGRDNEQFF
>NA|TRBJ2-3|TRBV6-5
TGTGCCAGCAGTGAGCAGGGCCGCACAGATACGCAGTATTTT
CASSEQGRTDTQYF
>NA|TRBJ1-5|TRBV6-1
TGTGCCAGCAGTTCAGGGGTCAATCAGCCCCAGCATTTT
CASSSGVNQPQHF
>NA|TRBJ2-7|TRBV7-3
TGTGCCAGCAGCCCTTTCAATGGGGACGAGCAGTACTTC
CASSPFNGDEQYF
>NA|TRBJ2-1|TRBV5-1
TGCGCCAGCAGCTGCGTTTGCGGGACCTACAATGAGCAGTTCTTC
CASSCVCGTYNEQFF
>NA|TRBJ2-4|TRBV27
TGTGCCAGCAGTTTGGCAGGTCCAGCCAAAAACATTCAGTACTTC
CASSLAGPAKNIQYF
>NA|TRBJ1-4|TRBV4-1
TGCGCCAGCAGCCAAGAGGGAGGGTGGCCACCAAATGAAAAACTGTTTTTT
CASSQEGGWPPNEKLFF
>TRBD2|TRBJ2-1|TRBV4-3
TGCGCCAGCAGCCAAGAATCCGGACTAGCGCCTTACAATGAGCAGTTCTTC
CASSQESGLAPYNEQFF
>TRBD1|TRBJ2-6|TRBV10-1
TGCGCCAGCAGTGAGGGTCAGGGGGCGGGGGCCAACGTCCTGACTTTC
CASSEGQGAGANVLTF
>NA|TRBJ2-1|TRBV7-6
TGTGCCAGCAGCTTGCGGTATTTAGACAGCTCCTACAATGAGCAGTTCTTC
CASSLRYLDSSYNEQFF
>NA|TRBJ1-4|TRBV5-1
TGCGCCAGCAGCTTTGACAGGTTTAATGAAAAACTGTTTTTT
CASSFDRFNEKLFF
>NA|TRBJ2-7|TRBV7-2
TGTGCCAGCAGTTCCCACGGGACACTCTCCTACGAGCAGTACTTC
CASSSHGTLSYEQYF
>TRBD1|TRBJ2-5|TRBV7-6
TGTGCCAGCGTAGGACAGGGCCACCAAGAGACCCAGTACTTC
CASVGQGHQETQYF
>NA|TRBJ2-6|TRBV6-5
TGTGCCAGCACCCAAGCCCCTGGGGCCAACGTCCTGACTTTC
CASTQAPGANVLTF
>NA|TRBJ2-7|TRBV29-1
TGCAGGACCTCGCGGAGGGGTTCTGACGAGCAGTACTTC
CRTSRRGSDEQYF
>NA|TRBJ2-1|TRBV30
TGTGCCTGGAGAGGGCCGTACAATGAGCAGTTCTTC
CAWRGPYNEQFF
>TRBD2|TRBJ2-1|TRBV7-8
TGTGCCAGCAGCCCCGGACATAGCGGGAGTTCCTACAATGAGCAGTTCTTC
CASSPGHSGSSYNEQFF
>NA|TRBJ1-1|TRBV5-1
TGCGCCAGCAGCTTAGGGCCCTCCAAGGCTTTCTTT
CASSLGPSKAFF
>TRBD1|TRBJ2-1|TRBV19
TGTGCCAGTAGTTACGGACAGGGGGGCAATGAGCAGTTCTTC
CASSYGQGGNEQFF
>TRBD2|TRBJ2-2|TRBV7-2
TGTGCCAGCAGCTTAGGGACTAGCGGGAGCGCGAACACCGGGGAGCTGTTTTTT
CASSLGTSGSANTGELFF
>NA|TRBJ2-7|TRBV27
TGTGCCAGCAGTTTCTGGGGCGAGCAGTACTTC
CASSFWGEQYF
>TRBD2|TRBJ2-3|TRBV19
TGTGCCAGTAGCCAAAAGGGACTAGCGGGCCTGGGTCAGTATTTT
CASSQKGLAGLGQYF
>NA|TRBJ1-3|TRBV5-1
TGCGCCAACCGGGAGGGGCGCTCTGGAAACACCATATATTTT
CANREGRSGNTIYF
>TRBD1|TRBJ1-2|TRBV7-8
TGTGCCAGCAGCTTAGCAGACAGGGGAGACTATGGCTACACCTTC
CASSLADRGDYGYTF
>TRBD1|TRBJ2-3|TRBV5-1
TGCGCCAGCAGCTTGGCCGGGACAGGCGCAGCCACAGATACGCAGTATTTT
CASSLAGTGAATDTQYF